This TCR beta chain was retrieved from a study of T cells in women clearing cervical HPV infection (dated by TCRdb to the late 2010s). For the wider study: The cases were over 20 women with histologically confirmed HPV16-related CIN3 or worse, and 2 of these cases were invasive cancers. Controls were more than 20 women whose single incident HPV16 infection cleared within 12 months without precancer or cancer developing. Blood from cases was collected at the visit at which the lesion was first identified, whereas blood from controls was collected once infection was no longer detected. For cases, the median interval between lesion detection and blood sampling was roughly 150 days, with an interquartile range of roughly 85 to 210 days. Because only a few women had HLA typing data, the possibility that HLA type acted as a confounder could not be ruled out. An exploratory proof-of-principle case-control study, nested within the Guanacaste HPV Natural History Study in Costa Rica, was conducted to compare TCR repertoires across cervical HPV16 outcomes. Cases were matched to controls by age within five years and by the year the sample was collected. Cases had a median age of approximately 32 years compared with 38 to 40 for controls, and baseline characteristics showed no significant differences between the groups. In the parent cohort, around 10,000 women aged 18 or older were enrolled in Guanacaste, Costa Rica, during about 1993 to 1995 and were followed for six to seven years. Quality controls consisted of five blinded duplicates per group, for a total of about 60 samples made up of 50 participants and approximately 10 replicates. Overall study results and their limits: Lower TRBV6-7 relative abundance was observed in cases than in controls (around 0.1% versus 0.15%; Bonferroni P = 0.0008). Random forest classifiers that combined richness and V gene abundances separated cases from controls with an estimated AUC of 0.83. TCR repertoire richness was significantly higher in CIN3+ cases than in controls across sequencing depths, while evenness did not differ. Because T-cell numbers per sample were unknown, differences in richness could reflect varying T-cell content rather than repertoire biology. The cross-sectional design could not show whether associations preceded infection or resulted from it; effector/memory subsets and HPV-specific T cells were not isolated.

Every participant had a single incident cervical HPV16 infection, and prevalent HPV16 infections were excluded. Cervical HPV DNA was detected by MY09/MY11 PCR, and genotyping was performed by dot-blot hybridization. Less than 19 mL of heparinized blood was centrifuged, after which the buffy coat was aliquoted, frozen at -30 degrees C, and then stored at -80 degrees C. QIAGEN kits were used to extract genomic DNA from the buffy coat specimens. V and J are trimmed by 7 bases and 7 bases, and the gene matches miss 4 bases of the junction. Per the germline V gene (reference sequence), LNHDA is the CDR1 and SQIVND is the CDR2. The CDR3 measures 12 amino acids from cysteine to phenylalanine. The 27 bases shown cover part of the CDR3, and their frame starts at base 1. Remarks on this clone: What this receptor recognizes is not known. The read terminates 3 residues before the CDR3 end, so the remaining end is supplied by the germline J gene.

TCR beta CDR3 regions were amplified by multiplex PCR using the immunoSEQ assay from an average of 1200 ng genomic DNA per sample. The assay corrected primer bias using a complete synthetic TCR repertoire to establish an amplification baseline. The amplicons were sequenced on the Illumina platform. Concerning the study's data processing: Sequences were error-corrected by clustering with frequency ratios and a modified nearest-neighbor algorithm and were then analyzed in the immunoSEQ Analyzer with IMGT gene definitions. TCR richness and evenness were averaged over 20 rarefaction repeats at each rarefaction depth, excluding samples with fewer sequences than the depth. V, D and J gene relative abundances were compared between groups with Wilcoxon rank sum tests, applying FDR correction. For the blinded duplicates, the intraclass correlation was approximately 96% for TCR richness and averaged 76.4% across some 66 gene segments. This immuneACCESS table, as held by TCRdb, lists in-frame sequences with V and J called but not all clones. Of the missing ones, under half trace to an unresolved V gene in checked studies; the others have no known cause. From that table come the V and J calls and clone size; the DNA was used to work out D and trimming. The data table for this sample lists roughly 48,000 clones. Clones ranked in the top ten supply around 1.5% of the sample.

Source material: blood buffy coat. The sequence links TRBV19 to TRBJ1-5; 7 junctional bases match TRBD1. This sequence originates from a woman between 18 and 70 years old with a cervical HPV16 infection that either progressed to CIN3+ or cleared (not recorded which). The covered CDR3 bases are TGTGCCAGTAATACAGGGGACCAGCCC. Its translation is CASNTGDQP. In full, the CDR3 is CASNTGDQPQHF.